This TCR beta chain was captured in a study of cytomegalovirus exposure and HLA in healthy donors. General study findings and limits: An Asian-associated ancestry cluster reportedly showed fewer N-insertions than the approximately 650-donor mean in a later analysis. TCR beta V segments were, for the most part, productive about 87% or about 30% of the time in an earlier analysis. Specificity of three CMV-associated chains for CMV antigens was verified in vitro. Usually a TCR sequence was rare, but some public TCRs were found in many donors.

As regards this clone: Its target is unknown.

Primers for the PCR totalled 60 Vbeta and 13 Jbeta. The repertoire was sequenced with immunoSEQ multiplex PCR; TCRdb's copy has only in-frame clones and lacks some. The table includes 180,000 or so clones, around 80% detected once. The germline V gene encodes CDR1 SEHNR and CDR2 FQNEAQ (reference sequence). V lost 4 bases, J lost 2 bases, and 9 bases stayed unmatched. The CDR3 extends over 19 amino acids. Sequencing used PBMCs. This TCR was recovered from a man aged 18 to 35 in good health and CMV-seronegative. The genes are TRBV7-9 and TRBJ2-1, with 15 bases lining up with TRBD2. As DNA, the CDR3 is TGTGCCAGCAGCTCCCAGACCGGGACTAGCGGGGGGCCCTACAATGAGCAGTTCTTC. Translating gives CASSSQTGTSGGPYNEQFF.